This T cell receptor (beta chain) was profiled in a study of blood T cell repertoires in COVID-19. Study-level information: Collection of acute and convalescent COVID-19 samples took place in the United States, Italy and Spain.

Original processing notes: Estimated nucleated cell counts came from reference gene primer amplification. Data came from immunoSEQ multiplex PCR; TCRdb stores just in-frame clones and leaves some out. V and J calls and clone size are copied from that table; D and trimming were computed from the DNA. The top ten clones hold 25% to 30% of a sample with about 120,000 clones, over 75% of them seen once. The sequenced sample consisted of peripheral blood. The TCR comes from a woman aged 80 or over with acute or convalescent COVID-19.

CDR3 region: CASSHAGTGAGELFF. The CDR3 DNA sequence: TGTGCCAGCAGCCACGCCGGGACAGGGGCCGGGGAGCTGTTTTTT. This rearrangement joins TRBV14 to TRBJ2-2, with 10 bases lining up with TRBD1. The CDR3 is 15 residues long. The V gene end was trimmed by 3 bases and the J gene end by 6 bases; junction bases not matched to a gene: 4. Germline CDR1 SGHDN, CDR2 FVKESK.